Shown below are 8 T cell receptor beta chains from a single sample sequenced in a study of shared T cell receptors in the human thymus. The protocol was immunoSEQ multiplex PCR, while the TCRdb copy is restricted to in-frame clones and leaves out a portion. Of roughly 660,000 clones listed, 88% are singletons. These data also featured in a second study, about human thymus T cells.

Sequenced input: thymocytes. Receptors were obtained from a boy less than two years old with a congenital heart defect.

The chain employs TRBV4-1 and TRBJ2-3; TRBD2 agrees at 10 bases. The CDR3 has 16 amino acids. The V gene end was trimmed by 10 bases and the J gene end by 1 base; junction bases not matched to a gene: 11. The germline V gene has CDR1 MGHRA and CDR2 YSYEKL. The CDR3 DNA reads as TGCGCCACTACGACCCCCGGGACTAGCGGCACAGATACGCAGTATTTT. This gives the protein CATTTPGTSGTDTQYF.

V and J are TRBV7-2 and TRBJ1-5; weak D call: TRBD1 (6 bases). The CDR3 spans 14 residues. Germline V gene sequence: CDR1 SGHTA, CDR2 FQGNSA. Trimming took off 4 bases at V and 7 bases at J, with 14 bases between the two ends. CDR3 sequence: CASSSQGPEQPQHF. CDR3 DNA sequence: TGTGCCAGCAGCTCACAGGGACCGGAGCAGCCCCAGCATTTT.

The J gene is TRBJ2-1, the V gene TRBV27, with 8 bases fitting TRBD2. The CDR3 is 16 amino acids. J lost 1 base, V lost 6 bases, and 8 bases had no gene match. Germline CDR1 is MNHEY and CDR2 is SMNVEV (reference sequence). CDR3 nucleotide sequence: TGTGCCAGCAGCCACTTGGGCGGGAGGTCCTACAATGAGCAGTTCTTC. The encoded protein is CASSHLGGRSYNEQFF.

J is TRBJ1-1 and V is TRBV7-8; tentative D call: TRBD1 (5 bases). CDR3 length: 15 amino acids. The germline gives CDR1 SGHVS, CDR2 FQNEAQ. V lost 0 bases and J 6 bases, leaving 14 bases between the germline ends. CDR3 sequence (DNA): TGTGCCAGCAGCTTAGCGACCGTGAAGGGGCCTGAAGCTTTCTTT. It is translated as CASSLATVKGPEAFF.

The rearrangement uses TRBV7-9 and TRBJ2-1; TRBD2 matches 7 bases. Germline V gene sequence: CDR1 SEHNR, CDR2 FQNEAQ (reference sequence). The CDR3 contains 15 residues. V lost 5 bases to trimming and J lost 1 base; unmatched junction nucleotides: 5. CDR3 sequence reads: CASSKKRGSYNEQFF. In nucleotides, the CDR3 is TGTGCCAGCAGCAAAAAGCGGGGATCCTACAATGAGCAGTTCTTC.

This rearrangement joins TRBV27 to TRBJ2-3; possibly TRBD2 for D (6 bases). Germline loops: CDR1 MNHEY, CDR2 SMNVEV (reference sequence). CDR3 size: 20 residues. V was pared by 0 bases and J by 0 bases, with 22 bases between. CDR3 amino acids: CASSLSWRGLSGTSTDTQYF. DNA of the CDR3: TGTGCCAGCAGTTTATCATGGAGGGGCCTTAGCGGTACTAGCACAGATACGCAGTATTTT.

The chain couples TRBV5-1 to TRBJ2-2, with D perhaps TRBD2 (6 bases). Germline-derived CDR1 and CDR2 are SGHRS and YFSETQ. CDR3 size: 16 residues. Between the trimmed V and J ends, which lost 3 bases and 2 bases, there was a span of 14 bases. In nucleotides, the CDR3 is TGCGCCAGCAGCTACCACGCCGGGAGCAACACCGGGGAGCTGTTTTTT. This codes for CASSYHAGSNTGELFF.

DNA of the CDR3: TGTGCCAGTAGTCCCGTTACTGGAGGGCCCAACAATGAGCAGTTCTTC. Translated, it gives CASSPVTGGPNNEQFF. This chain links TRBV19 with TRBJ2-1, with D perhaps TRBD2 (6 bases). Trimming stripped 5 bases from V and 5 bases from J, with 19 bases between. Germline values: CDR1 LNHDA, CDR2 SQIVND (reference sequence). The length of the CDR3 is 16 residues.